This T cell receptor (beta chain) was identified during a study of blood T cell repertoires in COVID-19. In the original analysis: Nucleated cell counts were estimated from reference gene primer amplification. TCRdb's copy holds only in-frame clones and misses some; the assay was immunoSEQ multiplex PCR. V, J and clone size are those of that table, while D and trimming were read from the DNA. The sample has about 300,000 clones; around 92% are singletons. There are 15 residues in the CDR3. Germline-derived CDR1 and CDR2 are SEHNR and FQNEAQ (reference sequence). V shed 5 bases and J 5 bases; nucleotides not matched to a gene: 11.

The sequence was collected from a woman between 45 and 65 years old who had been exposed to COVID-19. The chain uses TRBV7-9 and TRBJ2-7; 8 bases fit TRBD1. Material for sequencing was PBMCs or T cells enriched from blood (not recorded which). The CDR3 nucleotides read TGTGCCAGCAGCCTTATGGGGCAGGGGGCGGACGAGCAGTACTTC. Its translation: CASSLMGQGADEQYF.